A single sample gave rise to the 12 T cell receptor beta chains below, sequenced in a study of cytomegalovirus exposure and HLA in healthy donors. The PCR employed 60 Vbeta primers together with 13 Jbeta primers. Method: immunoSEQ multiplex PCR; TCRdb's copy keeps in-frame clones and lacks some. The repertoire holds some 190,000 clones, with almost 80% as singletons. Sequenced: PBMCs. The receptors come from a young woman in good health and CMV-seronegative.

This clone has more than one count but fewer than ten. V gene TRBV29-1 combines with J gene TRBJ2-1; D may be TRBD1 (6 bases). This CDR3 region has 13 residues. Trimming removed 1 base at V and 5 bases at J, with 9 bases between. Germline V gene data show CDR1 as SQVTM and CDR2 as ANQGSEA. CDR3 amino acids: CSVEGTANNEQFF. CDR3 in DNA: TGCAGCGTTGAAGGGACAGCAAACAATGAGCAGTTCTTC.

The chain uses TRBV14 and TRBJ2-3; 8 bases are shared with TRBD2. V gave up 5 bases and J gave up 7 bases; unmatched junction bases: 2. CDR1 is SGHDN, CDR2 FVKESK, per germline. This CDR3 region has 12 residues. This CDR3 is CASSAGGYTQYF. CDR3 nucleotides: TGTGCCAGCAGCGCGGGAGGCTATACGCAGTATTTT.

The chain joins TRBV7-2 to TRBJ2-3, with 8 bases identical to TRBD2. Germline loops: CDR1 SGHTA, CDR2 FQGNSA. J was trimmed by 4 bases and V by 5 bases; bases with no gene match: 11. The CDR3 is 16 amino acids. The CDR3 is CASSNPGTRLADTQYF. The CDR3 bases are TGTGCCAGCAGCAATCCCGGGACTAGACTGGCAGATACGCAGTATTTT.

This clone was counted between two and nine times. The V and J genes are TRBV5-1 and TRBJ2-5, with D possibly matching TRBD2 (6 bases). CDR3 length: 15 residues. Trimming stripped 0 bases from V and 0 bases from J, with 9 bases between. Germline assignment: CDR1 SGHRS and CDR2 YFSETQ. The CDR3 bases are TGCGCCAGCAGCTTGGTGGCGGGGTACCAAGAGACCCAGTACTTC. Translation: CASSLVAGYQETQYF.

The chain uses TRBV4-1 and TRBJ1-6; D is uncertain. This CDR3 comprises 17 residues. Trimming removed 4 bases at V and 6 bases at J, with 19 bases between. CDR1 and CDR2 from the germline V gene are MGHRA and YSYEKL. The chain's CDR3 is CASSRRGSEELNSPLHF. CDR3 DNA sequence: TGCGCCAGCAGCCGGCGAGGGTCAGAAGAACTTAATTCACCCCTCCACTTT.

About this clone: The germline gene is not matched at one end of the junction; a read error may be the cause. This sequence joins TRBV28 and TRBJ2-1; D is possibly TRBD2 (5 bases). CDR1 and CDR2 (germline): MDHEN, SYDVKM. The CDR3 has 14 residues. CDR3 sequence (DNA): TGTGCCAGCAGCTTATGGACTGGATACAATGAGCAGTTCTTC. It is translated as CASSLWTGYNEQFF.

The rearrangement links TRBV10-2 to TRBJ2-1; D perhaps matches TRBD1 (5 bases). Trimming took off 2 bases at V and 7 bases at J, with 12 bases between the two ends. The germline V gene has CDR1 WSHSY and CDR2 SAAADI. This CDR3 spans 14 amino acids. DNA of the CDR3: TGCGCCAGCAGTGAGACAAAGGGGCAGAATGAGCAGTTCTTC. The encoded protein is CASSETKGQNEQFF.

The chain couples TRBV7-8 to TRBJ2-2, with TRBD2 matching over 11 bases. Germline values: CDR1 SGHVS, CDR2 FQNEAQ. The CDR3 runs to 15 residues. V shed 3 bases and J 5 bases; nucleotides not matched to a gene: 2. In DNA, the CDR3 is TGTGCCAGCAGCTTCCGACTAGCGGGGACCGGGGAGCTGTTTTTT. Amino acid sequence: CASSFRLAGTGELFF.

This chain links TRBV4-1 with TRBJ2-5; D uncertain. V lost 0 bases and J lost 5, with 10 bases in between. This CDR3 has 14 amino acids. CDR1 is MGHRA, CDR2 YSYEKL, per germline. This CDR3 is CASSQDPGLETQYF. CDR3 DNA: TGCGCCAGCAGCCAAGATCCGGGTCTGGAGACCCAGTACTTC.

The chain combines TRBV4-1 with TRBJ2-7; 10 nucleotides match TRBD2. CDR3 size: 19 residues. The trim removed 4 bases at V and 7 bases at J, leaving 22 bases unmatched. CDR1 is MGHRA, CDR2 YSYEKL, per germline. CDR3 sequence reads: CASSRSPGLAGAGVWEQYF. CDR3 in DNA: TGCGCCAGCAGCCGATCCCCCGGGCTAGCGGGAGCGGGTGTGTGGGAGCAGTACTTC.

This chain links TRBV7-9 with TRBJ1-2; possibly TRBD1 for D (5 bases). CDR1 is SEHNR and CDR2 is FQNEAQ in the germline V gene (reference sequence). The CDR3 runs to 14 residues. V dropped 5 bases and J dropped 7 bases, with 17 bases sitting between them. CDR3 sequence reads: CASSPLWGESGYTF. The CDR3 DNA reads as TGTGCCAGCAGCCCCCTTTGGGGGGAAAGTGGCTACACCTTC.

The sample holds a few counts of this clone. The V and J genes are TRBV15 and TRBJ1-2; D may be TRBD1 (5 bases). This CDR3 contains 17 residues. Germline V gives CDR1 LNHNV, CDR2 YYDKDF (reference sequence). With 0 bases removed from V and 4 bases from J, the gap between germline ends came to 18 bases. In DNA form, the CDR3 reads TGTGCCACCAGCAGAGAATATAGGGGTCCCACGCTCTATGGCTACACCTTC. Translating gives CATSREYRGPTLYGYTF. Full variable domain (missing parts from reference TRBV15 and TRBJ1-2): DAMVIQNPRYQVTQFGKPVTLSCSQTLNHNVMYWYQQKSSQAPKLLFHYYDKDFNNEADTPDNFQSRRPNTSFCFLDIRSPGLGDTAMYLCATSREYRGPTLYGYTFGSGTRLTVV.